These T cell receptor beta chains were read from a single sample in a study of blood T cell repertoires in COVID-19. The assay was immunoSEQ multiplex PCR, and TCRdb's table has in-frame clones only and misses some. Found here are hundreds of thousands of clones, 70% to 90% of them singletons; the top ten hold approximately 2%. Source material: peripheral blood. The origin of the receptors is a woman aged 30 to 39 who had recovered from COVID-19. Both conserved end residues are part of each CDR3. Each record gives: D gene, V gene, J gene, clone size, CDR3 protein, CDR3 DNA. The D gene is left open where the match is weak. Clone size appears in some rows only: once, few, many, or a class for an expanded clone.

>.|TRBV5-6|TRBJ1-4|.
CASSLKTDVNEKLFF
TGTGCCAGCAGCTTAAAGACAGACGTGAATGAAAAACTGTTTTTT
>.|TRBV16|TRBJ2-7|.
CASSRTGKNYEQYF
TGTGCCAGCAGTCGCACAGGGAAGAACTACGAGCAGTACTTC
>.|TRBV11-2|TRBJ1-1|.
CASSPWGGAGTEAFF
TGTGCCAGCAGCCCCTGGGGGGGCGCGGGCACTGAAGCTTTCTTT
>TRBD1|TRBV18|TRBJ1-3|.
CASSTQKTGVTIYF
TGTGCCAGCTCAACACAAAAGACAGGGGTCACCATATATTTT
>TRBD1|TRBV7-9|TRBJ1-1|.
CASTWETGAGTEAFF
TGTGCCAGCACCTGGGAGACAGGGGCAGGCACTGAAGCTTTCTTT
>TRBD2|TRBV2|TRBJ2-7|.
CASSEAIAGGWEQYF
TGTGCCAGCAGTGAAGCTATAGCGGGAGGGTGGGAGCAGTACTTC
>.|TRBV5-4|TRBJ1-2|.
CASSLDGHARVLTF
TGTGCCAGCAGCTTGGACGGCCACGCGCGGGTCCTCACCTTC
>.|TRBV15|TRBJ1-1|.
CATSRDTGRYEAFF
TGTGCCACCAGCAGAGATACAGGGAGATATGAAGCTTTCTTT
>.|TRBV6-5|TRBJ2-2|.
CASGITRGTGELFF
TGTGCCAGCGGGATCACCCGCGGGACCGGGGAGCTGTTTTTT
>TRBD1|TRBV19|TRBJ1-1|.
CASSAHRGRTEAFF
TGTGCCAGTAGTGCCCACAGGGGGAGGACTGAAGCTTTCTTT
>.|TRBV5-4|TRBJ2-3|once
CASSLLEITDTQYF
TGTGCCAGCAGCTTGCTAGAAATCACAGATACGCAGTATTTT
>.|TRBV6-5|TRBJ1-3|.
CASRGRPGNTIYF
TGTGCCAGCAGGGGCAGGCCTGGAAACACCATATATTTT
>TRBD2|TRBV7-2|TRBJ2-1|.
CASSERGLAANEQFF
TGTGCCAGCAGCGAGAGGGGACTAGCGGCAAATGAGCAGTTCTTC
>TRBD1|TRBV30|TRBJ1-2|.
CAWTQGAGGYTF
TGTGCCTGGACACAGGGGGCAGGCGGCTACACCTTC
>.|TRBV6-2/TRBV6-3|TRBJ2-6|.
CASSYAALAGANVLTF
TGTGCCAGCAGTTACGCGGCCCTCGCGGGGGCCAACGTCCTGACTTTC
>TRBD2|TRBV27|TRBJ2-2|.
CASRLSGRGGLFF
TGTGCCAGCAGGCTGAGCGGGAGGGGGGGGCTGTTTTTT
>.|TRBV7-9|TRBJ2-7|.
CASSLVSSASYEQYF
TGTGCCAGCAGCTTAGTGTCGTCCGCGTCCTACGAGCAGTACTTC
>TRBD1|TRBV6-5|TRBJ1-5|once
CASAPGQGNHQPQHF
TGTGCCAGCGCTCCGGGACAGGGAAACCATCAGCCCCAGCATTTT
>TRBD1|TRBV7-2|TRBJ2-1|.
CASSKGTGVGNEQFF
TGTGCCAGCAGTAAAGGGACAGGGGTCGGCAATGAGCAGTTCTTC
>TRBD2|TRBV14|TRBJ2-1|.
CASSQRLAGVYNEQFF
TGTGCCAGCAGCCAGAGACTAGCGGGAGTCTACAATGAGCAGTTCTTC
>.|TRBV7-9|TRBJ1-5|.
CASSLLDEAQHF
TGTGCCAGCAGCCTTCTAGACGAGGCCCAGCATTTT
>.|TRBV6-5|TRBJ1-4|once
CASSYSQGNEKLFF
TGTGCCAGCAGTTACTCCCAGGGAAATGAAAAACTGTTTTTT
>TRBD2|TRBV28|TRBJ2-1|.
CASTYTSGNYNEQFF
TGTGCCAGCACCTATACTAGCGGGAACTACAATGAGCAGTTCTTC
>TRBD2|TRBV6-2/TRBV6-3|TRBJ2-1|.
CASSKPGLAGYNEQFF
TGTGCCAGCAGCAAGCCAGGACTAGCGGGATACAATGAGCAGTTCTTC
>TRBD2|TRBV7-6|TRBJ2-5|few
CASSPFRSGLVGETQYF
TGTGCCAGCAGCCCCTTCCGTTCGGGACTAGTCGGAGAGACCCAGTACTTC
>.|TRBV7-9|TRBJ2-1|.
CASSSGGYNEQFF
TGTGCCAGCAGCTCCGGGGGCTACAATGAGCAGTTCTTC
>.|TRBV28|TRBJ1-2|.
CASSLRGYGYTF
TGTGCCAGCAGTTTACGAGGGTATGGCTACACCTTC
>TRBD2|TRBV4-2|TRBJ2-5|.
CASSQPGTSGYQETQYF
TGTGCCAGCAGCCAACCCGGGACTAGCGGATACCAAGAGACCCAGTACTTC
>.|TRBV5-8|TRBJ2-3|.
CASSLAGGDTDTQYF
TGTGCCAGCAGCTTGGCAGGTGGCGACACAGATACGCAGTATTTT
>.|TRBV25-1|TRBJ1-1|.
CASSDGRENTEAFF
TGTGCCAGCAGTGATGGCAGGGAGAACACTGAAGCTTTCTTT
>.|TRBV24-1|TRBJ1-5|.
CATSDRYINQPQHF
TGTGCCACCAGTGACCGCTATATCAATCAGCCCCAGCATTTT
>.|TRBV2|TRBJ1-1|.
CASRDPLTGVEAFF
TGTGCCAGCAGGGACCCACTAACAGGTGTTGAAGCTTTCTTT
>.|TRBV12-5|TRBJ1-5|.
CASGSEGRHLPGQPQHF
TGTGCTAGTGGTTCGGAGGGGAGACATCTCCCGGGCCAGCCCCAGCATTTT
>TRBD2|TRBV6-5|TRBJ2-7|.
CASSRTSSYEQYF
TGTGCCAGCAGTCGGACTAGCTCCTACGAGCAGTACTTC
>TRBD2|TRBV11-2|TRBJ2-3|.
CASSLDTGGTTDTQYF
TGTGCCAGCAGCTTAGACACGGGAGGGACCACAGATACGCAGTATTTT
>.|TRBV5-6|TRBJ2-7|few
CASSVTESYEQYF
TGTGCCAGCAGCGTGACAGAGTCCTACGAGCAGTACTTC
>.|TRBV6-2/TRBV6-3|TRBJ1-1|.
CASSYYGANTEAFF
TGTGCCAGCAGTTACTATGGAGCGAACACTGAAGCTTTCTTT
>.|TRBV5-1|TRBJ2-7|.
CASSPARQGRDGEQYF
TGCGCCAGCAGCCCGGCTCGGCAGGGGCGCGATGGGGAGCAGTACTTC
>.|TRBV5-4|TRBJ2-5|.
CASSFRGQETQYF
TGTGCCAGCAGCTTCCGGGGACAAGAGACCCAGTACTTC
>TRBD1|TRBV6-5|TRBJ1-5|.
CASAGTGGNQPQHF
TGTGCCAGTGCCGGGACAGGGGGCAATCAGCCCCAGCATTTT
>.|TRBV11-3|TRBJ2-2|.
CASSLWDNANTGELFF
TGTGCCAGCAGCTTATGGGACAACGCGAACACCGGGGAGCTGTTTTTT
>TRBD2|TRBV7-8|TRBJ2-3|.
CASSPRTSGSKSTDTQYF
TGTGCCAGCTCCCCAAGGACTAGCGGGAGTAAGAGCACAGATACGCAGTATTTT
>.|TRBV30|TRBJ2-1|.
CAWSIPGSKRVNEQFF
TGTGCCTGGAGTATACCGGGCTCTAAGAGGGTCAATGAGCAGTTCTTC
>.|TRBV6-6|TRBJ2-1|.
CASSYPGRGGNEQFF
TGTGCCAGCAGTTACCCCGGTAGGGGAGGCAATGAGCAGTTCTTC
>.|TRBV27|TRBJ2-7|.
CASSLNRHQNSYEQYF
TGTGCCAGCAGTTTAAACAGACATCAAAACTCCTACGAGCAGTACTTC
>.|TRBV6-5|TRBJ2-7|.
CASSYSTTLYEQYF
TGTGCCAGCAGTTACTCGACAACTCTCTACGAGCAGTACTTC
>TRBD1|TRBV6-4|TRBJ1-1|.
CASCKQDRANTEAFF
TGTGCCAGCTGCAAGCAGGACAGGGCGAACACTGAAGCTTTCTTT
>TRBD1|TRBV3-1/TRBV3-2|TRBJ1-2|.
CASSPRDRGSGYTF
TGTGCCAGCAGCCCCCGGGACAGGGGTTCTGGCTACACCTTC
>.|TRBV6-5|TRBJ2-1|once
CASSYLVGAYNEQFF
TGTGCCAGCAGTTACTTGGTCGGGGCCTACAATGAGCAGTTCTTC
>TRBD1|TRBV5-8|TRBJ2-7|.
CASTRTGTPRTYEQYF
TGTGCCAGCACCCGGACAGGAACCCCCCGAACCTACGAGCAGTACTTC
>TRBD1|TRBV29-1|TRBJ2-7|.
CSVAAGTGTYEQYF
TGCAGCGTCGCCGCCGGGACAGGGACCTACGAGCAGTACTTC
>.|TRBV16|TRBJ1-5|.
CASSQSVDPQHF
TGTGCCAGCAGCCAATCCGTAGATCCCCAGCATTTT
>TRBD1|TRBV6-5|TRBJ2-5|.
CASSYGTDQETQYF
TGTGCCAGCAGTTACGGGACAGACCAAGAGACCCAGTACTTC
>.|TRBV10-1|TRBJ1-1|.
CASRGDTEAFF
TGCGCCAGCCGCGGGGACACTGAAGCTTTCTTT
>.|TRBV19|TRBJ1-1|.
CASSSRTANTEAFF
TGTGCCAGTAGTTCAAGGACAGCGAACACTGAAGCTTTCTTT
>.|TRBV12-3/TRBV12-4|TRBJ1-5|.
CASRGTGNQPQHF
TGTGCCAGCAGGGGGACTGGCAATCAGCCCCAGCATTTT
>.|TRBV9|TRBJ2-4|.
CASSGGITTRLAKNIQYF
TGTGCCAGCAGCGGCGGGATAACTACAAGGCTAGCCAAAAACATTCAGTACTTC